Shown below are 24 T cell receptor beta chains from a single sample sequenced in a study of OX40 agonist ivuxolimab in advanced cancers. Measured with immunoSEQ multiplex PCR; TCRdb has only the in-frame clones, and not every one. The sample lists fewer than 15,000 clones; about 83% were seen once. This specimen was CD4+ or CD8+ T cells sorted from blood, taken in a trial of the OX40 agonist ivuxolimab. These receptors came from an adult with an advanced solid tumor such as melanoma, head and neck, liver or kidney cancer.

V usage is TRBV9 and J usage is TRBJ2-3; possibly TRBD1 or TRBD2 for D (5 bases each). V was trimmed by 9 bases and J by 4 bases, leaving 21 bases between them. The CDR3 covers 15 residues. Germline V CDR1 and CDR2: SGDLS, YYNGEE. CDR3: CATAPGLSGSDTQYF. DNA for the CDR3: TGTGCCACCGCGCCAGGGCTATCGGGGTCAGATACGCAGTATTTT.

The chain employs TRBV4-2 and TRBJ2-1; TRBD2 is a possible D gene (6 bases). V dropped 0 bases and J dropped 2 bases, with 14 bases sitting between them. CDR1 is LGHNA and CDR2 is YNFKEQ in the germline V gene. CDR3 length: 17 amino acids. CDR3 sequence: CASSQDRDGLPYNEQFF. The CDR3 nucleotides read TGTGCCAGCAGCCAAGATCGCGATGGACTACCCTACAATGAGCAGTTCTTC.

This clone was seen only a few times. Different DNA sequences within this sample yield the same CDR3. The chain uses TRBV30 and TRBJ2-1, with D maybe TRBD1 (6 bases). The V gene lost 0 bases and the J gene lost 6 bases, with 12 bases spanning the gap. Germline V lookup: CDR1 GTSNPN, CDR2 SVGIG (reference sequence). This CDR3 region has 14 residues. CDR3 sequence (DNA): TGTGCCTGGAGTGTGGGGCGAGGGGGCAATGAGCAGTTCTTC. Its translation: CAWSVGRGGNEQFF.

The chain has TRBV4-3 and TRBJ1-1, with a tentative D call TRBD1 (5 bases). Germline CDR1 is LGHNA and CDR2 is YSLEER. This CDR3 region has 13 residues. V was shortened by 0 bases and J by 8 bases, with 10 bases between the two germline ends. CDR3 loop: CASSQEGREEAFF. DNA for the CDR3: TGCGCCAGCAGCCAAGAGGGCAGGGAAGAAGCTTTCTTT.

The V call is TRBV19, the J call TRBJ1-2, with a tentative D call TRBD1 (6 bases). Trimming shortened V by 7 bases and J by 7 bases, and 13 bases separated the two germline ends. Germline CDR1 LNHDA, CDR2 SQIVND (reference sequence). The CDR3 has 12 amino acids. DNA for the CDR3: TGTGCCAGTACCAAAGGACAGTTTGGCTACACCTTC. It specifies CASTKGQFGYTF.

The J gene is TRBJ2-5, the V gene TRBV28, with D uncertain. CDR1 is MDHEN and CDR2 is SYDVKM in the germline V gene. The CDR3 totals 14 residues. With 3 bases removed from V and 2 bases from J, the gap between germline ends came to 10 bases. CDR3 bases: TGTGCCAGCAGTTTGCAGCTCAGTCAAGAGACCCAGTACTTC. Translated, it gives CASSLQLSQETQYF.

This chain links TRBV4-2 with TRBJ1-5; D may be TRBD1 (5 bases). V lost 4 bases and J 5 bases, leaving 15 bases between the germline ends. Germline loops: CDR1 LGHNA, CDR2 YNFKEQ. The CDR3 contains 15 residues. DNA of the CDR3: TGTGCCAGCAGCCCCGCAGAAGGGGAGTATCAGCCCCAGCATTTT. As protein: CASSPAEGEYQPQHF.

The CDR3 DNA follows: TGTGCCAGCAGCCACTTTCCGGGACAGGGGAATGAAAAACTGTTTTTT. Amino acid sequence: CASSHFPGQGNEKLFF. The chain is built from TRBV7-9 and TRBJ1-4; 10 nucleotides match TRBD1. CDR1 and CDR2 (germline): SEHNR, FQNEAQ (reference sequence). This CDR3 is built from 16 residues. The J segment lost 5 bases and the V segment lost 5 bases, leaving 8 bases of the junction unmatched. Looking up the rest from reference TRBV7-9 and TRBJ1-4 gives the full variable domain: DTGVSQNPRHKITKRGQNVTFRCDPISEHNRLYWYRQTLGQGPEFLTYFQNEAQLEKSRLLSDRFSAERPKGSFSTLEIQRTEQGDSAMYLCASSHFPGQGNEKLFFGSGTQLSVL.

This clone came up once. The chain combines TRBV27 with TRBJ1-4, with D tentatively TRBD1 (5 bases). This CDR3 spans 14 amino acids. Germline V CDR1 and CDR2: MNHEY, SMNVEV (reference sequence). The V and J ends lost 3 bases and 8 bases respectively, with 13 bases between them. The CDR3 protein is CASSFAGTGEKLFF. The CDR3 DNA is TGTGCCAGCAGTTTTGCCGGGACGGGGGAAAAACTGTTTTTT.

V gene TRBV11-1 combines with J gene TRBJ2-1; 11 bases are shared with TRBD2. V lost 7 bases, J lost 8 bases, and 10 bases stayed unmatched. The CDR3 runs 15 residues. Per germline, CDR1 SGHAT and CDR2 FQDESV (reference sequence). The CDR3 nucleotides read TGTGCCAGCATAGGCATCGGACTAGCGGGCGATGAGCAGTTCTTC. Translation: CASIGIGLAGDEQFF.

Points on this clone: At one end, the junction sequence differs from germline, possibly due to a read error. This rearrangement joins TRBV6-1 to TRBJ2-7; TRBD2 matches 8 bases. The CDR3 loop spans 12 amino acids. Germline CDR1 and CDR2: MNHNS and SASEGT. As DNA, the CDR3 is TGTGCCAGCAGTGAAGCCGGTTGGACTAGCAGATTC. Residues: CASSEAGWTSRF.

This chain's CDR3 is CASSLDGAYEQYF. The CDR3 nucleotides read TGTGCCAGCAGTTTAGATGGGGCGTACGAGCAGTACTTC. The rearrangement joins TRBV27 to TRBJ2-7; tentative D call: TRBD1 (5 bases). The V end was cut by 2 bases, the J end by 4 bases, with 9 bases between. This CDR3 spans 13 amino acids. Germline CDR1 is MNHEY and CDR2 is SMNVEV (reference sequence).

This chain uses TRBV11-1 with TRBJ2-7, with TRBD2 matching 11 bases. Germline values: CDR1 SGHAT, CDR2 FQDESV (reference sequence). This CDR3 comprises 14 residues. V shed 5 bases, J shed 3 bases, and the junction held 3 bases outside the gene matches. The CDR3 nucleotides are TGTGCCAGCAGCCCGACTAGCGGGAACTACGAGCAGTACTTC. As protein: CASSPTSGNYEQYF. Drawing the rest from reference TRBV11-1 and TRBJ2-7, the complete variable domain is EAEVAQSPRYKITEKSQAVAFWCDPISGHATLYWYRQILGQGPELLVQFQDESVVDDSQLPKDRFSAERLKGVDSTLKIQPAELGDSAMYLCASSPTSGNYEQYFGPGTRLTVT.

The chain combines TRBV9 with TRBJ2-7; TRBD2 aligns across 9 bases. V was pared by 0 bases and J by 3 bases, with 7 bases of the junction left unmatched. The CDR3 sequence is 16 residues long. Germline lookup yields CDR1 SGDLS and CDR2 YYNGEE. CDR3 DNA sequence: TGTGCCAGCAGCGTAGGGGGTCTAGCGGGACACTACGAGCAGTACTTC. Its protein product is CASSVGGLAGHYEQYF.

The chain couples TRBV4-1 to TRBJ2-5; D remains ambiguous. TRBJ2-7 matches the DNA end more closely, so the J call is doubtful. Germline values: CDR1 MGHRA, CDR2 YSYEKL. This CDR3 spans 13 amino acids. CDR3 amino acids: CASSQGLLYEQYF. The CDR3, as DNA: TGCGCCAGCAGCCAAGGACTTCTTTACGAGCAGTACTTC.

The chain recombines TRBV5-1 with TRBJ2-7; D is perhaps TRBD2 (6 bases). This CDR3 is 14 amino acids long. The germline V gene encodes CDR1 SGHRS and CDR2 YFSETQ. V was cut by 3 bases and J by 6 bases, with 16 bases left in between. The CDR3 DNA sequence: TGCGCCAGCAGCTCCACCGGGACTCCACCCGAGCAGTACTTC. It codes for CASSSTGTPPEQYF.

A word on this clone: One end of the junction does not line up with germline, which may come from a read error. Other DNA sequences in this specimen translate into the identical CDR3. This chain connects TRBV27 to TRBJ2-1; unclear D gene. The CDR3 loop spans 14 amino acids. Germline CDR1 and CDR2: MNHEY and SMNVEV (reference sequence). CDR3: CASSLIHSYNEQFF. The CDR3 nucleotides read TGCGCCAGCAGTTTAATACACAGCTACAATGAGCAGTTCTTC.

CDR3 in DNA: TGTGCCAGCAGTGAGACGATGTTCTATGGCTACACCTTC. Residues: CASSETMFYGYTF. The chain uses TRBV25-1 and TRBJ1-2; D not resolved. V was cut by 3 bases and J by 4 bases, with 9 bases left in between. Germline V gene data show CDR1 as MGHDK and CDR2 as SYGVNS. CDR3 length: 13 amino acids.

V and J are TRBV6-5 and TRBJ2-1; 7 bases match TRBD1. Per germline, CDR1 MNHEY and CDR2 SVGAGI. With 0 bases clipped from V and 2 bases from J, the junction kept 4 bases outside the gene matches. This CDR3 is 16 amino acids long. The CDR3 DNA follows: TGTGCCAGCAGTTACTCGTTTGGGACAGCCTACAATGAGCAGTTCTTC. This encodes CASSYSFGTAYNEQFF.

This sequence joins TRBV5-5 and TRBJ2-2, with D possibly being TRBD1 (6 bases). The CDR3 loop spans 15 amino acids. From germline, CDR1 is SGHKS and CDR2 YYEKEE (reference sequence). V was clipped by 4 bases and J by 5 bases, with 15 bases between them. CDR3 sequence: CASSPLDSLTGELFF. As DNA, the CDR3 is TGTGCCAGCAGCCCATTGGACAGCCTTACCGGGGAGCTGTTTTTT.

The chain recombines TRBV5-1 with TRBJ1-1; D is possibly TRBD1 (6 bases). This CDR3 region has 14 residues. The V end lost 4 bases, the J end lost 0 bases, and 10 bases lay between the germline ends. Germline CDR1 reads SGHRS; CDR2 reads YFSETQ. CDR3 sequence reads: CASSPTGLNTEAFF. The DNA for the CDR3 is TGCGCCAGCAGCCCCACAGGGTTGAACACTGAAGCTTTCTTT.

The chain joins TRBV27 to TRBJ2-7, with TRBD2 matching over 9 bases. The V segment lost 5 bases and the J segment 2 bases; nucleotides outside the gene matches: 1. CDR1 is MNHEY, CDR2 SMNVEV, per germline (reference sequence). This CDR3 spans 13 amino acids. The CDR3 region is CASSLAGPYEQYF. The CDR3 nucleotides read TGTGCCAGCAGTCTAGCGGGACCCTACGAGCAGTACTTC.

The V gene is TRBV11-1, the J gene TRBJ2-7; 15 bases map to TRBD2. The germline gives CDR1 SGHAT, CDR2 FQDESV (reference sequence). Trimming cost V 5 bases and J 4 bases; bases outside gene matches: 3. There are 15 residues in the CDR3. The CDR3 DNA reads as TGTGCCAGCAGCCCCGGACTAGCGGGAGGGTACGAGCAGTACTTC. It codes for CASSPGLAGGYEQYF.

The V gene is TRBV27, the J gene TRBJ2-3; perhaps TRBD2 as D (5 bases). The CDR3 loop spans 13 amino acids. V was shortened by 6 bases and J by 8 bases, with 15 bases between the two germline ends. Looked up from germline, CDR1 is MNHEY and CDR2 is SMNVEV (reference sequence). The CDR3 is CASREQGGRTQYF. The CDR3 DNA follows: TGTGCCAGCAGAGAACAAGGCGGGCGTACGCAGTATTTT.